This T cell receptor beta chain was captured in a study of blood T cell repertoires in COVID-19 (dated by TCRdb to the early 2020s). A note on the overall study: Samples covering the acute and convalescent phases of COVID-19 were provided by collaborators in the United States, Italy and Spain. The material from the prospective study consisted of cDNA or gDNA derived from T cells, B-cell-depleted T cells, or PBMCs. HLA class I and class II types, where available, came from metadata supplied by the sample provider rather than from assay-based typing. The dataset comprised deeply sampled blood TCRbeta repertoires from subjects exposed to, actively infected with, or recovered from COVID-19. The sample metadata nearly always contained a de-identified subject ID, COVID-19 status, age in years and sex. The samples were drawn from two sources: the first 160 participants of the ongoing ImmuneRACE study, and 1,000 to 1,500 subjects contributed by 6 global collaborators. The repertoires were released in a freely available public database intended as a resource for research on the immune response to SARS-CoV-2.

Including cysteine and phenylalanine, the CDR3 has 12 amino acids. The only DNA kept is the CDR3, 36 bases in frame from the first base. The germline V gene yields MNHEY for CDR1 and SVGEGT for CDR2. V is clipped by 5 bases and J by 5 bases, and the sequence between their germline boundaries is 9 bases long. The immunoSEQ Assay, a bias-controlled multiplex PCR, was used to amplify TCRbeta CDR3 regions from genomic DNA. The original pipeline was this. Within the assay, amplification of reference gene primers was used to estimate how many nucleated cells each sample contained. To quantify the absolute abundance of each unique TCRbeta CDR3 rearrangement, sequence reads were collapsed and filtered. For each sample, productive Simpson clonality was calculated as the square root of Simpson's diversity index across productive rearrangements. Held by TCRdb, this immuneACCESS table contains in-frame sequences only and omits some clones. Under half of the omission traces to an unresolved V gene where checked; the cause of the rest is unknown. V, J and clone size are those of that table, while D and trimming were read from the DNA. This sample has over 250,000 clones in its table, and around 90% of those were observed once. Together, the top ten hold over 4% of the sample.

What the research found in general, with its limitations: How much clinical and demographic metadata was included differed by source and by participant, and the metadata was provided uncurated.

A second Seattle source provided samples from volunteer blood donors who had recovered from COVID-19. Collaborating institutions collected whole blood in K2EDTA tubes following their own protocols. For TCRbeta analysis, collaborators shipped samples in one of three forms: frozen whole blood, isolated PBMCs, or DNA extracted from either of those sample types. On this clone itself: Which antigen it targets is not known. Base quality data are lacking; no much larger clone is found one base away.

The sample was peripheral blood. The sequence joins TRBV6-2 or TRBV6-3 to TRBJ1-2; tentative D gene TRBD1, with 6 bases matching. The source is a man between 60 and 70 years old who had recovered from COVID-19. The CDR3 amino acid sequence is: CASSRTEYGYTF. The bases read TGTGCCAGCAGTCGGACAGAATATGGCTACACCTTC.